The T cell receptor (beta chain) under discussion was sequenced for a study of glioma-infiltrating T cells. General study points: Tissue-blood divergence was below expectation in non-neoplastic patients, above in gliomas. Very few CDR3 sequences were shared between tissue and blood.

V lost 2 bases and J 4 bases, leaving 11 bases between the germline ends. The CDR3 is made up of 14 amino acids. Per germline, CDR1 MNHEY and CDR2 SVGEGT. This clonotype was recorded many times. Its specificity is not known. Using RNA template, CDR3s of TCR alpha and beta were amplified with iRepertoire arm-PCR. Input was roughly 95-450 ng of tissue mRNA or PBMC total RNA. Each CDR3 protein is one row after TCRdb ran MiXCR on the multiplex PCR reads. The repertoire holds more than 110,000 distinct CDR3 sequences, with 35% to 50% as singletons. Specimen: glioma tissue, nonneoplastic brain tissue, or PBMCs (not recorded which). The TCR sequence derives from a human donor with low-grade glioma or glioblastoma, undergoing nonglioma brain surgery, or in good health (not recorded which). The chain carries TRBV6-2 or TRBV6-3 and TRBJ1-1; D is unresolved. The CDR3 DNA follows: TGTGCCAGCAGTTACGGGCAGGAGGCCACTGAAGCTTTCTTT. Translating gives CASSYGQEATEAFF.